The T cell receptor beta chain described here comes from a study of persistence of HIV-infected CD4 T cells. Study at large: Isolated cells were CMV- and HIV-1 Gag-responding CD4+ T cells. Median time on suppressive ART was about eight years. Study outcomes and limitations: TCRbeta richness was lower in CMV- and Gag-responding cells than in anti-CD3/anti-CD28-responding cells.

Sequencing used immunoSEQ version 4 in survey mode. Here immunoSEQ multiplex PCR was the method, and the copy in TCRdb shows in-frame clones only, minus some. The table includes fewer than 40,000 clones, 82% detected once. As for this clone: What it binds is not known.

Cells were stimulated with CMV-infected fibroblast lysates at 10 ug/mL. Memory cells lacking CD40L and CD69 with high CD45RO were sorted. These HIV-1-infected adults initiated suppressive ART in chronic infection. V lost 6 bases, J lost 7 bases, and 5 bases stayed unmatched. Germline V gene lookup returns CDR1 ENHRY and CDR2 SYGVKD. The CDR3 loop spans 13 amino acids. The J gene is TRBJ2-7, the V gene TRBV10-3, with TRBD1 identical over 11 bases. The clonotype was recovered from an adult woman with HIV who was CMV-seropositive. This sample comprised CD4+ T cells sorted from PBMCs after roughly 17-hour stimulation, obtained from a patient who received antiretroviral therapy. The CDR3 region is CAISGQGAQEQYF. DNA of the CDR3: TGTGCCATCAGCGGACAGGGGGCTCAAGAGCAGTACTTC.